The next 32 T cell receptor beta chains were all read from a single sample in a study of blood T cells in healthy people across ages. Next came a second PCR, run for about 7 to 12 cycles, which used a sample-barcoded 5' primer along with a J-beta primer mix. TCRdb redid the calling of the 5' RACE reads with MiXCR, one entry per CDR3 protein. The sample holds 1,800,000 or so distinct CDR3 sequences, about two fifths seen once. What was sequenced was blood. These receptors were taken from a human donor in good health.

This clonotype occurred once. This chain uses TRBV20-1 with TRBJ2-5; 7 bases match TRBD2. CDR1 and CDR2 (germline): DFQATT, SNEGSKA (reference sequence). The length of the CDR3 is 15 residues. V lost 2 bases to trimming and J lost 3 bases; unmatched junction nucleotides: 9. The CDR3 DNA follows: TGCAGTGCTAGAAAAGGGACTACCTCGAAAGAGACCCAGTACTTC. This codes for CSARKGTTSKETQYF.

The chain is built from TRBV4-2 and TRBJ2-1, with 8 bases matching TRBD2. The CDR3 is 17 amino acids. The V segment lost 1 base and the J segment 3 bases; nucleotides outside the gene matches: 8. Looked up from germline, CDR1 is LGHNA and CDR2 is YNFKEQ. The chain's CDR3 is CASSQVLGLDGYNEQFF. The CDR3, as DNA: TGTGCCAGCAGCCAAGTGCTGGGACTAGACGGCTACAATGAGCAGTTCTTC.

V gene TRBV5-1 combines with J gene TRBJ1-6; a possible D gene is TRBD1 (5 bases). The CDR3 spans 16 residues. V gave up 0 bases and J gave up 8 bases, with 15 bases separating them. In germline, CDR1 is SGHRS, CDR2 YFSETQ. In DNA form, the CDR3 reads TGCGCCAGCAGCTTGGAAGTCAGGGTGCGATATTCACCCCTCCACTTT. Protein: CASSLEVRVRYSPLHF.

V is TRBV11-3 and J is TRBJ2-1; D uncertain. V was shortened by 1 base and J by 9 bases, with 7 bases between the two germline ends. In germline, CDR1 is SGHNT, CDR2 YENEEA. CDR3 length: 12 residues. The CDR3 sequence is CASSLVYGEQFF. CDR3 coding DNA: TGTGCCAGCAGCTTAGTCTATGGTGAGCAGTTCTTC.

The chain has TRBV7-2 and TRBJ2-3; D unclear. Germline V gene data show CDR1 as SGHTA and CDR2 as FQGNSA. The CDR3 runs 16 residues. The V end lost 5 bases, the J end lost 0 bases, and 15 bases lay between the germline ends. The CDR3 sequence: CASSPWSDSSTDTQYF. CDR3 bases: TGTGCCAGCAGCCCGTGGTCGGATTCTAGCACAGATACGCAGTATTTT.

CDR3 DNA: TGCGCCAGCAGCCAGGCAATTGGGGGACGCACTGAAGCTTTCTTT. This codes for CASSQAIGGRTEAFF. V gene TRBV4-3 combines with J gene TRBJ1-1; the D gene is possibly TRBD1 (5 bases). The V gene's germline CDR1 is LGHNA and CDR2 YSLEER. This CDR3 contains 15 residues. Trimming took off 3 bases at V and 4 bases at J, with 15 bases between the two ends.

This chain connects TRBV29-1 to TRBJ2-1, with 12 positions matching TRBD2. This CDR3 has 18 residues. V lost 6 bases and J lost 10; bases outside the gene matches: 22. In germline, CDR1 is SQVTM, CDR2 ANQGSEA. DNA for the CDR3: TGCAGCGTCCTGACAGGAGAAGACCCCGGGACTAGCGGGTTCGAGCAGTTCTTC. Its protein product is CSVLTGEDPGTSGFEQFF.

The chain carries TRBV13 and TRBJ2-5; tentative D call: TRBD1 (6 bases). V was trimmed by 5 bases and J by 5 bases, leaving 21 bases between them. This CDR3 is built from 16 residues. Germline V lookup: CDR1 PRHDT, CDR2 FYEKMQ (reference sequence). CDR3 amino acids: CASSQFGQTLRETQYF. The CDR3 DNA is TGTGCCAGCAGCCAATTCGGACAGACGCTCCGGGAGACCCAGTACTTC.

The J gene is TRBJ1-2, the V gene TRBV4-1; 8 bases are shared with TRBD1. Trimming took 1 base from V and 6 from J; bases not matched to a gene: 7. Germline V gene data show CDR1 as MGHRA and CDR2 as YSYEKL. The CDR3 is 15 amino acids. The CDR3 region has the DNA TGCGCCAGCAGCCAAGTGGCAGGGGGCGTGAATGGCTACACCTTC. As protein: CASSQVAGGVNGYTF.

The rearrangement uses TRBV4-1 and TRBJ1-4; TRBD1 aligns across 7 bases. CDR1 and CDR2 from the germline V gene are MGHRA and YSYEKL. V gave up 3 bases and J gave up 8 bases; unmatched junction bases: 9. This CDR3 region has 15 residues. The CDR3 reads CASSHQQTGFEKLFF. In DNA, the CDR3 is TGCGCCAGCAGCCACCAACAGACAGGGTTCGAAAAACTGTTTTTT.

This chain connects TRBV6-2 or TRBV6-3 to TRBJ2-7; 7 bases map to TRBD1. From germline, CDR1 is MNHEY and CDR2 SVGEGT. The CDR3 is 14 amino acids. V lost 6 bases and J lost 5; bases outside the gene matches: 10. The CDR3 nucleotides are TGTGCCAGCAGGTATCTCGGGACAGAGGACGAGCAGTACTTC. Translation gives CASRYLGTEDEQYF.

This chain joins TRBV6-4 and TRBJ2-1; no firm D call. The CDR3 is made up of 13 amino acids. V was trimmed by 10 bases and J by 8 bases, leaving 18 bases between them. Germline CDR1 MRHNA, CDR2 SNTAGT. The CDR3 loop reads CATGADGRDEQFF. The CDR3 DNA is TGTGCCACAGGAGCAGATGGTAGGGATGAGCAGTTCTTC.

This clonotype was counted a single time. The chain recombines TRBV20-1 with TRBJ2-1; 11 positions agree with TRBD2. The CDR3 covers 15 residues. V gave up 4 bases and J gave up 5 bases; unmatched junction bases: 7. Looked up from germline, CDR1 is DFQATT and CDR2 is SNEGSKA (reference sequence). The CDR3 sequence is CSATTGTSGHNEQFF. CDR3 bases: TGCAGTGCTACCACCGGGACTAGCGGCCACAATGAGCAGTTCTTC.

As regards this clonotype: Mismatch with germline at one junction end may stem from a read error. The chain combines TRBV20-1 with TRBJ1-2; a possible D gene is TRBD1 (5 bases). The CDR3 length is 14 residues. CDR1 DFQATT and CDR2 SNEGSKA come from the germline V gene (reference sequence). The CDR3 region is CSAGDSSANYGYTF. Written as DNA, the CDR3 is TGCAGTGCTGGAGACAGCTCAGCTAACTATGGCTACACCTTC.

This clonotype was seen a single time. This chain connects TRBV6-2 or TRBV6-3 to TRBJ1-1; no reliable D call. This CDR3 comprises 15 residues. CDR1 is MNHEY and CDR2 is SVGEGT in the germline V gene. The V gene lost 5 bases and the J gene lost 4 bases, with 17 bases spanning the gap. As DNA, the CDR3 is TGTGCCAGCAGTCTCGCGGGCCCCGAGAGCACTGAAGCTTTCTTT. It codes for CASSLAGPESTEAFF.

The chain joins TRBV7-9 to TRBJ2-5; D gene unclear. Trimming removed 2 bases at V and 2 bases at J, with 6 bases between. This CDR3 is built from 13 residues. Germline values: CDR1 SEHNR, CDR2 FQNEAQ (reference sequence). The CDR3 here is CASSLKVQETQYF. CDR3 DNA: TGTGCCAGCAGCTTAAAGGTACAAGAGACCCAGTACTTC. Full variable domain (remainder filled in from reference TRBV7-9 and TRBJ2-5): DTGVSQNPRHKITKRGQNVTFRCDPISEHNRLYWYRQTLGQGPEFLTYFQNEAQLEKSRLLSDRFSAERPKGSFSTLEIQRTEQGDSAMYLCASSLKVQETQYFGPGTRLLVL.

This clonotype has just a few counts. The rearrangement joins TRBV6-1 to TRBJ2-7; D is unresolved. CDR1 is MNHNS and CDR2 is SASEGT in the germline V gene. Between the trimmed V and J ends, which lost 4 bases and 4 bases, there was a span of 14 bases. The CDR3 runs to 14 residues. The CDR3 region is CASSGTLGSYEQYF. The CDR3 bases are TGTGCCAGCAGTGGAACCCTAGGATCATACGAGCAGTACTTC.

The chain couples TRBV20-1 to TRBJ1-2; TRBD1 agrees at 7 bases. The junction had 9 bases not matched to a gene; V was cut back by 8 bases and J by 0 bases. Germline V gene sequence: CDR1 DFQATT, CDR2 SNEGSKA (reference sequence). The length of the CDR3 is 14 residues. This chain's CDR3 is CSTIRTGPNYGYTF. CDR3 DNA sequence: TGCAGTACTATACGGACAGGTCCTAACTATGGCTACACCTTC.

This clonotype was counted between two and nine times. J is TRBJ2-5 and V is TRBV6-2 or TRBV6-3, with a possible D match to TRBD1 (7 bases). CDR3 length: 14 residues. Trimming removed 6 bases from V and 2 bases from J, with 13 bases in between. The V gene's germline CDR1 is MNHEY and CDR2 SVGEGT. Here the CDR3 reads CASRRDSQQETQYF. CDR3 coding DNA: TGTGCCAGCAGGCGGGACAGCCAACAAGAGACCCAGTACTTC.

This clonotype was detected only a few times. The chain uses TRBV24-1 and TRBJ2-5; 10 bases fit TRBD1. With 3 bases clipped from V and 4 bases from J, the junction kept 4 bases outside the gene matches. The CDR3 spans 15 residues. Germline loops: CDR1 KGHDR, CDR2 SFDVKD. The CDR3 nucleotides are TGTGCCACCAGTGATACTCGGGACAGGGGAGAGACCCAGTACTTC. Translation: CATSDTRDRGETQYF.

Regarding this clonotype: A much larger clonotype is one base distant, so this may be a read error. The V and J genes are TRBV10-2 and TRBJ2-5, with D perhaps assigned TRBD1 or TRBD2 (5 bases each). The germline V gene encodes CDR1 WSHSY and CDR2 SAAADI. CDR3 length equals 16 residues. Here the CDR3 reads CTSRDRRTVHQETQYF. DNA of the CDR3: TGCACCAGCAGGGACCGGAGGACGGTTCACCAAGAGACCCAGTACTTC.

The V call is TRBV10-3, the J call TRBJ2-4; 10 bases are a match to TRBD1. Germline-derived CDR1 and CDR2 are ENHRY and SYGVKD. The CDR3 sequence is 15 residues long. J gave up 1 base and V 10 bases, and 7 bases lay outside the gene matches. CDR3 loop: CASGTGDRAKNIQYF. The CDR3, as DNA: TGTGCCAGTGGGACAGGGGATCGGGCCAAAAACATTCAGTACTTC.

This clonotype showed up many times. This rearrangement joins TRBV29-1 to TRBJ2-3, with 7 positions matching TRBD1. This CDR3 comprises 13 residues. Germline V gene lookup returns CDR1 SQVTM and CDR2 ANQGSEA. V gave up 6 bases and J gave up 2 bases; unmatched junction bases: 5. CDR3 coding DNA: TGCAGCGTGAGAGGGGGCCTCACAGATACGCAGTATTTT. Translating it yields CSVRGGLTDTQYF.

This CDR3 is CSARDLQGIYNEQFF. CDR3 DNA: TGCAGTGCTAGAGACTTACAGGGAATATACAATGAGCAGTTCTTC. V is TRBV20-1 and J is TRBJ2-1; a weak D match, TRBD1 (6 bases). The germline V gene encodes CDR1 DFQATT and CDR2 SNEGSKA (reference sequence). The length of the CDR3 is 15 residues. V was cut by 0 bases and J by 4 bases, with 13 bases left in between.

CDR3 coding DNA: TGCGCCAGCAGCCAAGACCATGTTTGGAGTAGCTACACCTTC. It specifies CASSQDHVWSSYTF. The chain links TRBV4-1 to TRBJ1-2; D is uncertain. V was pared by 0 bases and J by 9 bases, with 14 bases between. Germline assignment: CDR1 MGHRA and CDR2 YSYEKL. The CDR3 contains 14 residues.

This clonotype was seen ten or more times. The rearrangement uses TRBV20-1 and TRBJ1-2, with TRBD1 matching 7 bases. The CDR3 loop spans 14 amino acids. J gave up 1 base and V 7 bases, and 9 bases lay outside the gene matches. Germline loops: CDR1 DFQATT, CDR2 SNEGSKA (reference sequence). The CDR3 nucleotides are TGCAGTGGACGAATGACAGGGCTTAACTATGGCTACACCTTC. As protein: CSGRMTGLNYGYTF.

V usage is TRBV6-2 or TRBV6-3 and J usage is TRBJ1-2, with 8 bases that match TRBD1. The CDR3 sequence is 15 residues long. CDR1 is MNHEY and CDR2 is SVGEGT in the germline V gene. V lost 4 bases, J lost 6 bases, and 10 bases stayed unmatched. This CDR3 is CASSSDRVETDGYTF. The CDR3, as DNA: TGTGCCAGCAGTTCGGACAGGGTGGAAACTGATGGCTACACCTTC.

V gene TRBV5-1 combines with J gene TRBJ1-4, with D unclear. V lost 0 bases, J lost 10 bases, and 13 bases lay in between. CDR3 size: 14 residues. Germline-derived CDR1 and CDR2 are SGHRS and YFSETQ. DNA for the CDR3: TGCGCCAGCAGCTTGGCCCGGATAGGAGGAAAACTGTTTTTT. Encoded protein: CASSLARIGGKLFF.

This clonotype was counted a single time. The J gene is TRBJ2-7, the V gene TRBV27, with D tentatively TRBD2 (7 bases). The CDR3 sequence is 13 residues long. V was shortened by 7 bases and J by 5 bases, with 15 bases between the two germline ends. Germline CDR1 and CDR2: MNHEY and SMNVEV (reference sequence). Here the CDR3 reads CASIYTGGHEQYF. In DNA form, the CDR3 reads TGTGCCAGCATCTATACGGGGGGCCACGAGCAGTACTTC.

This clonotype was seen only a few times. V is TRBV29-1 and J is TRBJ2-7; perhaps TRBD2 as D (5 bases). The CDR3 is 12 residues long. Deletions cut 4 bases from V and 7 bases from J, with 14 bases between. CDR1 and CDR2 (germline): SQVTM, ANQGSEA. CDR3 residues: CSVGQARAEQYF. In DNA form, the CDR3 reads TGCAGCGTTGGTCAGGCGCGGGCGGAGCAGTACTTC.

In its sample, this clonotype was seen a few times. This chain connects TRBV29-1 to TRBJ2-1, with D possibly matching TRBD1 (5 bases). Germline V gene lookup returns CDR1 SQVTM and CDR2 ANQGSEA. V lost 2 bases and J lost 3, with 17 bases in between. The CDR3 sequence is 16 residues long. CDR3 protein: CSVESKGLINYNEQFF. The DNA for the CDR3 is TGCAGCGTTGAATCTAAGGGGCTTATCAACTACAATGAGCAGTTCTTC.

The chain recombines TRBV7-9 with TRBJ1-2, with D hard to call. V lost 5 bases and J 8 bases, leaving 21 bases between the germline ends. Germline CDR1 SEHNR, CDR2 FQNEAQ (reference sequence). This CDR3 region has 15 residues. The CDR3 bases are TGTGCCAGCAGCCCCGTTTTGGGTCGGGCGAGCGGCTACACCTTC. The encoded protein is CASSPVLGRASGYTF.